These T cell receptor beta chains were read from a single sample in a study of blood T cells in healthy people across ages. TCRdb itself ran the 5' RACE reads through MiXCR, one entry per CDR3 protein. The data contain a few hundred thousand distinct CDR3 sequences, about 27% of them singletons. This sample was also put to use in a study of T cells of mothers and their children.

Material for sequencing was blood. The receptors derive from a boy between 2 and 10 years old in good health. CDR3s include the opening cysteine and the closing phenylalanine or tryptophan. D genes are given only for firm matches. Expanded clones are given a class, and other clones once, few, many or no size at all.

CDR3: CASSWTSGTYEQYF; DNA: TGTGCCAGCAGCTGGACTAGCGGAACCTACGAGCAGTACTTC; size: -; V: TRBV5-5; J: TRBJ2-7; D: TRBD2
CDR3: CASSFLGGQQETQYF; DNA: TGTGCCAGCAGCTTTTTGGGCGGTCAACAAGAGACCCAGTACTTC; size: few; V: TRBV7-9; J: TRBJ2-5; D: -
CDR3: CASSWMAGRIEAFF; DNA: TGTGCCAGCAGTTGGATGGCCGGCCGTATTGAAGCTTTCTTT; size: -; V: TRBV12-3/TRBV12-4; J: TRBJ1-1; D: -
CDR3: CASAWGLAGGTDTQYF; DNA: TGTGCCAGCGCATGGGGACTAGCGGGGGGCACAGATACGCAGTATTTT; size: -; V: TRBV7-8; J: TRBJ2-3; D: TRBD2
CDR3: CASNLNPGWGHNEQFF; DNA: TGTGCCAGCAACCTCAACCCGGGGTGGGGCCACAATGAGCAGTTCTTC; size: few; V: TRBV7-2; J: TRBJ2-1; D: -
CDR3: CASSLRAGGSGETQYF; DNA: TGTGCCAGCAGCTTAAGGGCAGGGGGCTCGGGAGAGACCCAGTACTTC; size: -; V: TRBV7-7; J: TRBJ2-5; D: TRBD1
CDR3: CASSYSYGSYEQYF; DNA: TGTGCCAGCAGTTACTCGTACGGGAGCTACGAGCAGTACTTC; size: few; V: TRBV6-6; J: TRBJ2-7; D: -
CDR3: CASSWTPGLAANEQFF; DNA: TGCGCCAGCAGCTGGACACCGGGACTAGCGGCCAATGAGCAGTTCTTC; size: -; V: TRBV5-1; J: TRBJ2-1; D: TRBD2
CDR3: CASGQRYEQYF; DNA: TGTGCCAGCGGACAGAGGTACGAGCAGTACTTC; size: -; V: TRBV2; J: TRBJ2-7; D: -
CDR3: CASSLAASGRYIQYF; DNA: TGTGCCAGCAGCTTAGCGGCTAGCGGGAGATACATTCAGTACTTC; size: once; V: TRBV7-2; J: TRBJ2-4; D: TRBD2
CDR3: CASSLDPGLGGGETQYF; DNA: TGTGCCAGCAGCTTAGATCCGGGACTAGGAGGGGGAGAGACCCAGTACTTC; size: -; V: TRBV7-6; J: TRBJ2-5; D: TRBD2
CDR3: CASSLWTGGVWETQYF; DNA: TGTGCCAGCAGCTTATGGACAGGGGGCGTTTGGGAGACCCAGTACTTC; size: -; V: TRBV7-9; J: TRBJ2-5; D: TRBD1
CDR3: CASSQVGIAGVNTGELFF; DNA: TGTGCCAGCAGCCAAGTGGGAATAGCGGGGGTGAACACCGGGGAGCTGTTTTTT; size: -; V: TRBV4-2; J: TRBJ2-2; D: TRBD2
CDR3: CAISEMGQAYEQYF; DNA: TGTGCCATCAGTGAGATGGGACAGGCCTACGAGCAGTACTTC; size: few; V: TRBV10-3; J: TRBJ2-7; D: TRBD1
CDR3: CASRLDRVPGNEQFF; DNA: TGTGCCAGCAGGCTCGACAGGGTCCCGGGGAATGAGCAGTTCTTC; size: few; V: TRBV6-5; J: TRBJ2-1; D: TRBD1
CDR3: CAWNYRDLYNEQFF; DNA: TGTGCCTGGAACTACAGGGACCTCTACAATGAGCAGTTCTTC; size: -; V: TRBV30; J: TRBJ2-1; D: -
CDR3: CASSKGTAPKHF; DNA: TGTGCCAGCAGTAAGGGGACAGCCCCCAAGCATTTT; size: few; V: TRBV6-2/TRBV6-3; J: TRBJ1-5; D: TRBD1
CDR3: CAISEGSKETQYF; DNA: TGTGCCATCAGTGAGGGGTCCAAAGAGACCCAGTACTTC; size: few; V: TRBV10-3; J: TRBJ2-5; D: -
CDR3: CASSYTQNYEQYF; DNA: TGTGCCAGCAGTTACACACAGAACTACGAGCAGTACTTC; size: -; V: TRBV6-5; J: TRBJ2-7; D: -
CDR3: CASSSNDEQFF; DNA: TGTGCCAGCAGTTCCAACGATGAGCAGTTCTTC; size: -; V: TRBV6-6; J: TRBJ2-1; D: -
CDR3: CASSFHLGTGYNEQFF; DNA: TGTGCCAGCAGCTTCCACCTTGGAACGGGCTACAATGAGCAGTTCTTC; size: -; V: TRBV7-2; J: TRBJ2-1; D: -
CDR3: CASSLEQGINEQYF; DNA: TGCGCCAGCAGCTTGGAACAGGGGATCAACGAGCAGTACTTC; size: -; V: TRBV5-1; J: TRBJ2-7; D: TRBD1
CDR3: CASSYGQGGTEAFF; DNA: TGTGCCAGCAGTTACGGGCAGGGGGGCACTGAAGCTTTCTTT; size: few; V: TRBV6-5; J: TRBJ1-1; D: TRBD1
CDR3: CSATNPGGSGKLFF; DNA: TGCAGTGCCACGAACCCGGGGGGGTCCGGAAAACTGTTTTTT; size: -; V: TRBV20-1; J: TRBJ1-4; D: -
CDR3: CASSGTQTDTQYF; DNA: TGTGCCAGTTCCGGGACCCAAACAGATACGCAGTATTTT; size: few; V: TRBV25-1; J: TRBJ2-3; D: -
CDR3: CASSTAARGQYF; DNA: TGCGCCAGCAGCACGGCGGCGAGAGGGCAGTACTTC; size: few; V: TRBV4-1; J: TRBJ2-7; D: -
CDR3: CASRQGWANEKLFF; DNA: TGTGCCAGCAGACAGGGTTGGGCTAATGAAAAACTGTTTTTT; size: few; V: TRBV6-5; J: TRBJ1-4; D: -
CDR3: CSVDFGGEHEQYF; DNA: TGCAGCGTAGACTTTGGGGGAGAACACGAGCAGTACTTC; size: -; V: TRBV29-1; J: TRBJ2-7; D: -
CDR3: CASSPRQVFLLAKNIQYF; DNA: TGTGCCAGTAGTCCTCGACAGGTCTTTCTTCTAGCCAAAAACATTCAGTACTTC; size: -; V: TRBV19; J: TRBJ2-4; D: -
CDR3: CASSQVRRPQEAQYF; DNA: TGCGCCAGCAGCCAAGTACGAAGGCCACAAGAGGCCCAGTACTTC; size: -; V: TRBV4-3; J: TRBJ2-5; D: -
CDR3: CSARLAEANTGELFF; DNA: TGCAGTGCTAGACTAGCGGAGGCGAACACCGGGGAGCTGTTTTTT; size: few; V: TRBV20-1; J: TRBJ2-2; D: TRBD2
CDR3: CASSQDRVGIHEQYF; DNA: TGTGCCAGCAGCCAAGATAGGGTCGGGATCCACGAGCAGTACTTC; size: few; V: TRBV14; J: TRBJ2-7; D: -
CDR3: CASSTDGSANYGYTF; DNA: TGCGCCAGCAGCACGGACGGATCCGCTAACTATGGCTACACCTTC; size: many; V: TRBV5-1; J: TRBJ1-2; D: -
CDR3: CSAPSVASTDTQYF; DNA: TGCAGTGCGCCCAGCGTAGCTAGCACAGATACGCAGTATTTT; size: -; V: TRBV20-1; J: TRBJ2-3; D: -
CDR3: CSGPEGETQYF; DNA: TGCAGCGGTCCTGAGGGGGAGACCCAGTACTTC; size: many; V: TRBV29-1; J: TRBJ2-5; D: -
CDR3: CSVESGVSEAFF; DNA: TGCAGCGTTGAATCTGGGGTGAGTGAAGCTTTCTTT; size: few; V: TRBV29-1; J: TRBJ1-1; D: -
CDR3: CASSLVDRGKTEAFF; DNA: TGTGCCAGCAGCTTAGTAGACAGGGGGAAGACTGAAGCTTTCTTT; size: few; V: TRBV7-9; J: TRBJ1-1; D: TRBD1
CDR3: CASSDLGGEQPQHF; DNA: TGTGCCAGCAGTGATTTGGGGGGCGAACAGCCCCAGCATTTT; size: few; V: TRBV25-1; J: TRBJ1-5; D: -
CDR3: CASSQDWAGLSYNEQFF; DNA: TGTGCCAGCAGCCAAGATTGGGCGGGGTTATCCTACAATGAGCAGTTCTTC; size: -; V: TRBV3-1; J: TRBJ2-1; D: -
CDR3: CASSEGHQQETQYF; DNA: TGTGCCAGCAGCGAGGGACACCAACAAGAGACCCAGTACTTC; size: -; V: TRBV11-2; J: TRBJ2-5; D: -
CDR3: CAISESRDGSYEQYF; DNA: TGTGCCATCAGTGAGTCGAGGGACGGCTCCTACGAGCAGTACTTC; size: few; V: TRBV10-3; J: TRBJ2-7; D: -